Each of the 2 T cell receptor beta chains below was sequenced from the same sample in a study of T-cell reconstitution after alpha-beta-depleted transplantation in children. The TCRbeta library incorporated unique molecular identifiers. TCRdb used MiXCR to reprocess the PCR reads, holding one entry per CDR3 protein. The sample has about 490,000 distinct CDR3 sequences; approximately 10% are singletons. Specimen: PBMCs, collected before TCRalphabeta/CD19-depleted stem cell transplant. The receptor source for this set is a child under 10 years old with inherited bone marrow failure, due to receive a stem cell transplant.

This clonotype has just a few counts. The V gene is TRBV6-1, the J gene TRBJ1-2, with D tentatively TRBD1 (5 bases). This CDR3 is built from 15 residues. Between the trimmed V and J ends, which lost 8 bases and 6 bases, there was a span of 22 bases. In germline, CDR1 is MNHNS, CDR2 SASEGT. CDR3 in DNA: TGTGCCAGCGGGAGGGTCGTAACAGGCTCCAATGGCTACACCTTC. This translates into CASGRVVTGSNGYTF.

This clonotype was picked up many times. The CDR3 protein is CASSFPSGRGDTQYF. For the CDR3, the DNA is TGTGCCAGCAGCTTTCCTAGCGGTCGAGGAGATACGCAGTATTTT. The V call is TRBV7-2, the J call TRBJ2-3; 7 nucleotides align to TRBD2. V was clipped by 3 bases and J by 5 bases; unmatched bases: 8. The V gene's germline CDR1 is SGHTA and CDR2 FQGNSA. The CDR3 extends over 15 amino acids.